The 25 T cell receptor beta chains reported below all come from one sample, sequenced in a study of tumor T cells in aggressive B-cell lymphoma. The data were produced by immunoSEQ multiplex PCR, yet TCRdb's version contains in-frame clones alone and is incomplete. Altogether approximately 6,800 clones are present, around 90% being singletons, with the ten largest covering approximately 3.1%. Sequenced material: tumor tissue. These receptors were obtained from an adult with diffuse large B cell lymphoma. Some clones in this sample may be carry-over from other donors' samples.

This clone came up a few times. The rearrangement joins TRBV9 to TRBJ2-7; 7 bases align to TRBD2. V shed 4 bases, J shed 3 bases, and the junction held 10 bases outside the gene matches. The CDR3 length is 15 residues. Germline CDR1 SGDLS, CDR2 YYNGEE. CDR3 loop: CASSMKAGPDYEQYF. CDR3 nucleotides: TGTGCCAGCAGCATGAAAGCGGGACCCGACTACGAGCAGTACTTC.

The genes are TRBV11-2 and TRBJ2-1, with 8 bases fitting TRBD2. V was pared by 1 base and J by 2 bases, with 1 base of the junction left unmatched. The V gene's germline CDR1 is SGHAT and CDR2 FQNNGV. This CDR3 is built from 15 residues. CDR3 in amino acids: CASSLGAGAYNEQFF. The CDR3 DNA follows: TGTGCCAGCAGCTTAGGAGCGGGAGCCTACAATGAGCAGTTCTTC.

The chain combines TRBV30 with TRBJ1-1, with 9 bases identical to TRBD1. CDR1 is GTSNPN and CDR2 is SVGIG in the germline V gene (reference sequence). With V trimmed by 1 base and J by 7 bases, 13 bases remained unmatched. The CDR3 spans 16 residues. This CDR3 is CAWSDLSGQGRGEAFF. CDR3 nucleotides: TGTGCCTGGAGTGATCTTTCGGGACAGGGAAGAGGTGAAGCTTTCTTT.

This chain's CDR3 is CASSAGTSCTDTQYF. The CDR3, as DNA: TGTGCCAGCAGCGCCGGGACTAGCTGCACAGATACGCAGTATTTT. The chain recombines TRBV9 with TRBJ2-3, with 9 positions matching TRBD2. This CDR3 region has 15 residues. Germline V lookup: CDR1 SGDLS, CDR2 YYNGEE. Germline trimming cut 3 bases from V and 1 base from J; bases unmatched to any gene: 3. The full variable domain, rest sourced from reference TRBV9 and TRBJ2-3, is DSGVTQTPKHLITATGQRVTLRCSPRSGDLSVYWYQQSLDQGLQFLIQYYNGEERAKGNILERFSAQQFPDLHSELNLSSLELGDSALYFCASSAGTSCTDTQYFGPGTRLTVL.

This clone was seen once. This chain joins TRBV5-6 and TRBJ1-2; 10 nucleotides agree with TRBD1. The V gene end was trimmed by 7 bases and the J gene end by 3 bases; junction bases not matched to a gene: 9. The germline CDR1 and CDR2 sequences are SGHDT and YYEEEE. The CDR3 covers 15 residues. The CDR3 region has the DNA TGTGCCAGCGGCCTCGACAGGGGGCGCGACTATGGCTACACCTTC. This gives the protein CASGLDRGRDYGYTF.

The gene calls are TRBV19 and TRBJ1-3, with a tentative D call TRBD2 (5 bases). The better agreement between TRBJ2-2 and the DNA end casts doubt on the J call. Germline CDR1 LNHDA, CDR2 SQIVND (reference sequence). There are 13 residues in the CDR3. The DNA of the CDR3 is TGTGCCAGTGGACTCGTAGGGTCCGGGGAGCTGTTTTTT. Residues: CASGLVGSGELFF.

The V call is TRBV15, the J call TRBJ2-2; weak D call: TRBD2 (7 bases). This CDR3 has 16 amino acids. The V and J ends lost 7 bases and 7 bases respectively, with 22 bases between them. Germline CDR1 reads LNHNV; CDR2 reads YYDKDF (reference sequence). The CDR3 protein is CATTPLGGGHSGELFF. The CDR3 DNA follows: TGTGCCACCACCCCTCTAGGGGGGGGTCATAGCGGGGAGCTGTTTTTT.

V is TRBV2 and J is TRBJ1-1, with a weak D call TRBD1 (6 bases). The CDR3 length is 12 residues. The germline V gene has CDR1 SNHLY and CDR2 FYNNEI. Trimming cost V 4 bases and J 5 bases, with 8 bases left between them. For the CDR3, the DNA is TGTGCCAGCAGTGTCCAGGGGACTGAAGCTTTCTTT. Translation: CASSVQGTEAFF.

The CDR3 is CASSRGTAYNEQFF. CDR3 bases: TGTGCCAGCAGCCGCGGGACAGCCTACAATGAGCAGTTCTTC. This chain connects TRBV7-6 to TRBJ2-1, with a weak D call TRBD1 (7 bases). Germline V gene sequence: CDR1 SGHVS, CDR2 FNYEAQ. Trimming shortened V by 5 bases and J by 2 bases, and 10 bases separated the two germline ends. The CDR3 is 14 residues long.

This clone has just one count. This chain joins TRBV7-9 and TRBJ1-1, with D possibly TRBD1 on 5 matching bases. This CDR3 region has 14 residues. CDR1 and CDR2 from the germline V gene are SEHNR and FQNEAQ (reference sequence). V lost 1 base to trimming and J lost 6 bases, with 12 bases between them. The CDR3: CASSLELTVAEAFF. The CDR3 nucleotides are TGTGCCAGCAGCTTAGAATTGACAGTTGCTGAAGCTTTCTTT. The variable domain in full, completed from reference TRBV7-9 and TRBJ1-1, reads DTGVSQNPRHKITKRGQNVTFRCDPISEHNRLYWYRQTLGQGPEFLTYFQNEAQLEKSRLLSDRFSAERPKGSFSTLEIQRTEQGDSAMYLCASSLELTVAEAFFGQGTRLTVV.

The V and J genes are TRBV4-1 and TRBJ1-1; D call uncertain. CDR1 and CDR2 from the germline V gene are MGHRA and YSYEKL. This CDR3 has 16 amino acids. Deletions cut 0 bases from V and 4 bases from J, with 15 bases between. The CDR3 DNA follows: TGCGCCAGCAGCCAAGATCCCTCCTCGACATTCACTGAAGCTTTCTTT. Translation gives CASSQDPSSTFTEAFF.

V gene TRBV28 combines with J gene TRBJ1-1, with D maybe TRBD1 (5 bases). CDR3 size: 13 residues. Looked up from germline, CDR1 is MDHEN and CDR2 is SYDVKM. Trimming shortened V by 3 bases and J by 7 bases, and 12 bases separated the two germline ends. The CDR3 reads CASSLGQGDEAFF. The CDR3 DNA is TGTGCCAGCAGTTTGGGTCAGGGCGATGAAGCTTTCTTT.

V usage is TRBV11-2 and J usage is TRBJ2-7; 7 positions match TRBD1. Trimming removed 1 base from V and 10 bases from J; junction bases left unmatched: 4. The germline V gene has CDR1 SGHAT and CDR2 FQNNGV. The CDR3 spans 12 residues. The DNA for the CDR3 is TGTGCCAGCAGCTTAGGGACAGGTCTACAGTACTTC. This sequence encodes CASSLGTGLQYF.

The chain joins TRBV4-1 to TRBJ1-5; 8 bases line up with TRBD1. Germline V lookup: CDR1 MGHRA, CDR2 YSYEKL. CDR3 length: 15 amino acids. V trimming: 1 base; J trimming: 2 bases; junction bases outside the gene matches: 1. The DNA of the CDR3 is TGCGCCAGCAGCCAAGTGACAGGGGGCAATCAGCCCCAGCATTTT. Amino acid sequence: CASSQVTGGNQPQHF.

The rearrangement uses TRBV5-5 and TRBJ1-5; 7 bases are a match to TRBD1. Germline V gene sequence: CDR1 SGHKS, CDR2 YYEKEE (reference sequence). V was pared by 2 bases and J by 2 bases, with 1 base of the junction left unmatched. The CDR3 contains 14 residues. CDR3 in amino acids: CASSFGQGNQPQHF. CDR3 nucleotide sequence: TGTGCCAGCAGCTTCGGACAGGGCAATCAGCCCCAGCATTTT.

The CDR3 nucleotides read TGCGCCAGCAGCTTGGAACAGGGCGGCCCCTACGAGCAGTACTTC. This translates into CASSLEQGGPYEQYF. The V gene is TRBV5-1, the J gene TRBJ2-7, with D perhaps matching TRBD1 (6 bases). Germline CDR1 and CDR2: SGHRS and YFSETQ. The CDR3 length is 15 residues. V lost 0 bases and J 2 bases, leaving 12 bases between the germline ends. The complete variable domain, with remaining parts taken from reference TRBV5-1 and TRBJ2-7, reads KAGVTQTPRYLIKTRGQQVTLSCSPISGHRSVSWYQQTPGQGLQFLFEYFSETQRNKGNFPGRFSGRQFSNSRSEMNVSTLELGDSALYLCASSLEQGGPYEQYFGPGTRLTVT.

CDR3 region: CASSFGLAGLGEQYF. CDR3 sequence (DNA): TGTGCCAGCAGTTTTGGGCTAGCGGGCCTGGGCGAGCAGTACTTC. The genes are TRBV27 and TRBJ2-7; TRBD2 matches 8 bases. Germline lookup yields CDR1 MNHEY and CDR2 SMNVEV (reference sequence). The J segment lost 6 bases and the V segment lost 3 bases, leaving 10 bases of the junction unmatched. CDR3 size: 15 residues.

The chain uses TRBV7-2 and TRBJ2-2, with 8 bases fitting TRBD1. Trimming at V came to 5 bases and at J to 6 bases, leaving 14 bases not matched to a gene. The CDR3 extends over 17 amino acids. Looked up from germline, CDR1 is SGHTA and CDR2 is FQGNSA. The CDR3 sequence: CASSRQPGGDPAGELFF. DNA for the CDR3: TGTGCCAGCAGCCGCCAACCAGGGGGCGACCCCGCCGGGGAGCTGTTTTTT.

As concerns this clone: Other nucleotide sequences in the sample specify the same CDR3. The chain joins TRBV4-3 to TRBJ2-1; 8 bases fit TRBD2. Trimming took 4 bases from V and 10 from J; bases not matched to a gene: 6. The germline V gene has CDR1 LGHNA and CDR2 YSLEER. The CDR3 consists of 13 residues. The DNA for the CDR3 is TGCGCCAGCAGCCCCGGACTAGCCCAGGAGCAGTTCTTC. It translates to CASSPGLAQEQFF.

CDR3 in DNA: TGTGCCACCAGCAGAGATCTCGGGGGTCAGCCCCAGCATTTT. This sequence encodes CATSRDLGGQPQHF. This chain connects TRBV15 to TRBJ1-5; D is possibly TRBD1 (5 bases). Per germline, CDR1 LNHNV and CDR2 YYDKDF (reference sequence). This CDR3 spans 14 amino acids. V lost 0 bases to trimming and J lost 6 bases, with 9 bases between them.

The chain combines TRBV5-1 with TRBJ2-7, with a weak D call TRBD2 (5 bases). The CDR3 totals 12 residues. The germline V and J ends were trimmed by 5 bases and 1 base, with 7 bases remaining between them. Germline V gene lookup returns CDR1 SGHRS and CDR2 YFSETQ. This chain's CDR3 is CASSSESYEQYF. In DNA, the CDR3 is TGCGCCAGCAGTAGCGAGTCCTACGAGCAGTACTTC.

This chain uses TRBV7-2 with TRBJ1-1, with unresolved D. The length of the CDR3 is 12 residues. The germline V gene encodes CDR1 SGHTA and CDR2 FQGNSA. V was cut by 5 bases and J by 4 bases, with 8 bases left in between. Written as DNA, the CDR3 is TGTGCCAGCAGCCCGGCGGGCACTGAAGCTTTCTTT. This sequence encodes CASSPAGTEAFF.

The chain uses TRBV7-9 and TRBJ2-4; tentatively, D is TRBD2 (6 bases). CDR1 and CDR2 (germline): SEHNR, FQNEAQ (reference sequence). Deletions cut 5 bases from V and 14 bases from J, with 16 bases between. The length of the CDR3 is 12 residues. The CDR3, as DNA: TGTGCCAGCAGCACCGAAGGCAGGAGGGAGTACTTC. It translates to CASSTEGRREYF.

The V gene is TRBV7-8, the J gene TRBJ2-1; D might be TRBD1 (6 bases). The CDR3 consists of 15 residues. Germline V gene sequence: CDR1 SGHVS, CDR2 FQNEAQ. V shed 5 bases and J shed 10 bases, with 21 bases lying between them. CDR3 loop: CASSPTGLDTGEQFF. The CDR3 DNA is TGTGCCAGCAGCCCGACTGGGCTTGATACAGGGGAGCAGTTCTTC.

The chain joins TRBV15 to TRBJ2-7; 7 bases map to TRBD2. Germline CDR1 and CDR2: LNHNV and YYDKDF (reference sequence). Trimming cost V 5 bases and J 3 bases; bases outside gene matches: 10. There are 15 residues in the CDR3. The CDR3 loop reads CATSEERDFGYEQYF. Here the CDR3 DNA reads TGTGCCACCAGCGAAGAGCGGGATTTCGGCTACGAGCAGTACTTC.